These 32 T cell receptor beta chains were all obtained from the same sample, sequenced in a study of identical twins. TCRdb re-called the 5' RACE reads through MiXCR, storing one row per CDR3 protein. The sample holds more than 200,000 distinct CDR3 sequences, roughly 10% seen once. The sequenced sample was memory (CD45RO+) T cells sorted from blood. The receptors come from a woman aged 18-29 years in good health.

A few counts support this clonotype. The gene calls are TRBV18 and TRBJ2-3, with 9 bases identical to TRBD2. CDR1 is KGHSH, CDR2 LQKENI, per germline. The V gene end was trimmed by 1 base and the J gene end by 3 bases; junction bases not matched to a gene: 5. The CDR3 has 16 residues. CDR3 sequence reads: CASSPRSGRRTDTQYF. The CDR3, as DNA: TGTGCCAGCTCACCACGTAGCGGGAGAAGAACAGATACGCAGTATTTT.

There are many counts of this clonotype. This chain joins TRBV5-1 and TRBJ1-4; tentatively, D is TRBD1 (6 bases). V lost 3 bases and J lost 4, with 13 bases in between. The CDR3 covers 15 residues. Germline V CDR1 and CDR2: SGHRS, YFSETQ. The CDR3 reads CASSSTSGVNEKLFF. CDR3 sequence (DNA): TGCGCCAGCAGCTCGACCTCAGGGGTTAATGAAAAACTGTTTTTT.

This chain uses TRBV10-3 with TRBJ2-7; TRBD2 matches 14 bases. CDR1 and CDR2 (germline): ENHRY, SYGVKD. The J segment lost 6 bases and the V segment lost 7 bases, leaving 8 bases of the junction unmatched. CDR3 length: 15 residues. The CDR3 nucleotides are TGTGCCATCACGAGACTAGCGGGAGGGCCCAGCGAGCAGTACTTC. Amino acid sequence: CAITRLAGGPSEQYF.

The rearrangement uses TRBV5-1 and TRBJ2-1; D call uncertain. This CDR3 spans 12 amino acids. V was shortened by 4 bases and J by 8 bases, with 10 bases between the two germline ends. Per germline, CDR1 SGHRS and CDR2 YFSETQ. The CDR3 loop is CASSPTPYEQFF. Here the CDR3 DNA reads TGCGCCAGCAGCCCTACCCCCTATGAGCAGTTCTTC.

This clonotype showed up many times. The V and J genes are TRBV5-6 and TRBJ1-1; no definite D call. Looked up from germline, CDR1 is SGHDT and CDR2 is YYEEEE. The CDR3 runs 16 residues. V lost 1 base and J 1 base, leaving 14 bases between the germline ends. The CDR3 is CASSLFANPSNTEAFF. DNA of the CDR3: TGTGCCAGCAGCTTGTTCGCTAACCCATCGAACACTGAAGCTTTCTTT.

This clonotype turned up a few times. The chain employs TRBV20-1 and TRBJ2-7; the D is unclear. Trimming cost V 0 bases and J 5 bases, with 17 bases left between them. CDR1 DFQATT and CDR2 SNEGSKA come from the germline V gene (reference sequence). There are 15 residues in the CDR3. CDR3 DNA sequence: TGCAGTGCTAGAGATAAAACGGGCCGCTTCCACGAGCAGTACTTC. This encodes CSARDKTGRFHEQYF.

This chain connects TRBV18 to TRBJ2-7, with TRBD1 matching over 7 bases. This CDR3 spans 13 amino acids. Germline-derived CDR1 and CDR2 are KGHSH and LQKENI. The trim removed 4 bases at V and 3 bases at J, leaving 3 bases unmatched. CDR3 coding DNA: TGTGCCAGCTCACGGGGACAGTACTACGAGCAGTACTTC. Protein sequence: CASSRGQYYEQYF.

The rearrangement joins TRBV5-1 to TRBJ2-1; 11 bases match TRBD1. CDR3 size: 15 residues. Germline V lookup: CDR1 SGHRS, CDR2 YFSETQ. After removal of 4 bases from V and 5 bases from J, the junction contained 5 bases not matched to a gene. CDR3 loop: CASSRGQGADNEQFF. CDR3 DNA sequence: TGCGCCAGCAGCCGAGGACAGGGGGCTGACAATGAGCAGTTCTTC. Full variable domain (remainder filled in from reference TRBV5-1 and TRBJ2-1): KAGVTQTPRYLIKTRGQQVTLSCSPISGHRSVSWYQQTPGQGLQFLFEYFSETQRNKGNFPGRFSGRQFSNSRSEMNVSTLELGDSALYLCASSRGQGADNEQFFGPGTRLTVL.

This clonotype has only a few counts. This sequence joins TRBV12-3 or TRBV12-4 and TRBJ2-5, with 9 bases lining up with TRBD1. The CDR3 contains 15 residues. J was trimmed by 4 bases and V by 1 base; bases with no gene match: 4. The CDR3 sequence: CASSLGGTGSETQYF. The CDR3 DNA reads as TGTGCCAGCAGTTTAGGTGGGACAGGGTCAGAGACCCAGTACTTC.

This chain uses TRBV4-3 with TRBJ1-3, with no clear D. V was cut by 1 base and J by 4 bases, with 11 bases left in between. This CDR3 has 15 amino acids. Germline V gene data show CDR1 as LGHNA and CDR2 as YSLEER. The CDR3 sequence: CASSQAGSAGNTIYF. The CDR3 bases are TGCGCCAGCAGCCAAGCGGGATCGGCCGGAAACACCATATATTTT.

The chain recombines TRBV11-2 with TRBJ2-1; possibly TRBD1 or TRBD2 for D (5 bases each). V was clipped by 5 bases and J by 4 bases, with 21 bases between them. The CDR3 is 17 residues long. The germline CDR1 and CDR2 sequences are SGHAT and FQNNGV. CDR3 DNA: TGTGCCAGCAGCCCCCGGGGCAGACAATTAACTTACAATGAGCAGTTCTTC. Translation gives CASSPRGRQLTYNEQFF.

This clonotype showed up just a few times. V is TRBV20-1 and J is TRBJ2-3, with 7 bases lining up with TRBD2. The trim removed 4 bases at V and 0 bases at J, leaving 4 bases unmatched. Germline CDR1 DFQATT, CDR2 SNEGSKA (reference sequence). This CDR3 is 14 amino acids long. In nucleotides, the CDR3 is TGCAGTGCTACGCTAGCGGTGAGCACAGATACGCAGTATTTT. The encoded protein is CSATLAVSTDTQYF.

This clonotype was seen a handful of times. The genes are TRBV5-5 and TRBJ2-2, with 8 bases identical to TRBD2. V lost 5 bases, J lost 7 bases, and 13 bases stayed unmatched. CDR3 length equals 16 residues. CDR1 is SGHKS and CDR2 is YYEKEE in the germline V gene (reference sequence). The CDR3 nucleotides read TGTGCCAGCAGGTCCCCGGGGGGGGACAAAGTCGGGGAGCTGTTTTTT. It translates to CASRSPGGDKVGELFF.

Here the CDR3 DNA reads TGTGCCAGCAGCCCACGGACAGGGGGCTTCTATGGCTACACCTTC. Its protein product is CASSPRTGGFYGYTF. This chain connects TRBV7-8 to TRBJ1-2, with TRBD1 identical over 11 bases. The CDR3 consists of 15 residues. Losses at the gene ends were 5 bases for V and 4 bases for J; bases not matched to a gene: 6. The germline V gene has CDR1 SGHVS and CDR2 FQNEAQ. The variable domain in full, completed from reference TRBV7-8 and TRBJ1-2, reads GAGVSQSPRYKVAKRGQDVALRCDPISGHVSLFWYQQALGQGPEFLTYFQNEAQLDKSGLPSDRFFAERPEGSVSTLKIQRTQQEDSAVYLCASSPRTGGFYGYTFGSGTRLTVV.

Only a few counts were recorded for this clonotype. The rearrangement uses TRBV7-2 and TRBJ2-6; D possibly corresponds to TRBD1 (5 bases). The V end lost 5 bases, the J end lost 5 bases, and 7 bases lay between the germline ends. The CDR3 runs 13 residues. The germline V gene encodes CDR1 SGHTA and CDR2 FQGNSA. CDR3 bases: TGTGCCAGCAGCACGGACAGGGCCAACGTCCTGACTTTC. Protein sequence: CASSTDRANVLTF. Using reference TRBV7-2 and TRBJ2-6 for the parts outside the CDR3, the full variable domain is GAGVSQSPSNKVTEKGKDVELRCDPISGHTALYWYRQSLGQGLEFLIYFQGNSAPDKSGLPSDRFSAERTGGSVSTLTIQRTQQEDSAVYLCASSTDRANVLTFGAGSRLTVL.

The V call is TRBV7-2, the J call TRBJ2-7; 10 positions match TRBD2. V was pared by 5 bases and J by 2 bases, with 6 bases of the junction left unmatched. Germline values: CDR1 SGHTA, CDR2 FQGNSA. The CDR3 loop spans 15 amino acids. The CDR3 sequence is CASSVAGTSAYEQYF. The CDR3 nucleotides are TGTGCCAGCAGCGTCGCCGGGACTAGCGCCTACGAGCAGTACTTC.

In the case of this clonotype: Germline and junction disagree at one end, which may indicate a read error. J is TRBJ2-1 and V is TRBV12-3 or TRBV12-4, with D tentatively TRBD2 (5 bases). CDR3 length: 14 amino acids. CDR3 coding DNA: TGTGCCAGCAGTATAGCGTCTCCGGTAGGTGAGCAGTTCTTC. Protein: CASSIASPVGEQFF.

The chain combines TRBV10-1 with TRBJ1-1; D gene unclear. V lost 0 bases to trimming and J lost 10 bases, with 12 bases between them. Germline values: CDR1 WNHNN, CDR2 SYGVQD (reference sequence). The CDR3 totals 13 residues. The CDR3, as DNA: TGCGCCAGCAGTGAGTCCGGAGGGTCGGGAGCTTTCTTT. Protein: CASSESGGSGAFF.

This clonotype came up many times. The rearrangement joins TRBV6-5 to TRBJ1-2; D possibly corresponds to TRBD1 (5 bases). Between the trimmed V and J ends, which lost 2 bases and 0 bases, there was a span of 7 bases. This CDR3 has 14 residues. Germline values: CDR1 MNHEY, CDR2 SVGAGI. In nucleotides, the CDR3 is TGTGCCAGCAGTTACCGCAGGGCTAACTATGGCTACACCTTC. Translating it yields CASSYRRANYGYTF.

The chain uses TRBV13 and TRBJ2-1; D may be TRBD2 (7 bases). With 4 bases removed from V and 8 bases from J, the gap between germline ends came to 15 bases. The CDR3 has 14 amino acids. The germline V gene encodes CDR1 PRHDT and CDR2 FYEKMQ (reference sequence). The CDR3 DNA reads as TGTGCCAGCAGCTCACGACTAGCAGGGGATGAGCAGTTCTTC. Translating gives CASSSRLAGDEQFF.

In its sample, this clonotype was seen a few times. V is TRBV7-2 and J is TRBJ2-4; possibly TRBD2 for D (5 bases). V was pared by 3 bases and J by 2 bases, with 8 bases between. CDR3 length: 14 residues. Germline V CDR1 and CDR2: SGHTA, FQGNSA. The CDR3 sequence: CASSFGGSKNIQYF. CDR3 DNA: TGTGCCAGCAGCTTCGGCGGGTCCAAAAACATTCAGTACTTC.

This clonotype was counted many times. This sequence joins TRBV5-1 and TRBJ1-1; 7 positions match TRBD1. Germline CDR1 is SGHRS and CDR2 is YFSETQ. Trimming cost V 1 base and J 6 bases; bases outside gene matches: 15. The CDR3 contains 17 residues. The CDR3 reads CASSLWGPTGIIAEAFF. In DNA form, the CDR3 reads TGCGCCAGCAGCTTGTGGGGACCGACAGGGATCATCGCTGAAGCTTTCTTT. Full variable domain (missing parts from reference TRBV5-1 and TRBJ1-1): KAGVTQTPRYLIKTRGQQVTLSCSPISGHRSVSWYQQTPGQGLQFLFEYFSETQRNKGNFPGRFSGRQFSNSRSEMNVSTLELGDSALYLCASSLWGPTGIIAEAFFGQGTRLTVV.

This clonotype was seen more than once but under ten times. The chain recombines TRBV3-1 with TRBJ2-3, with D hard to call. This CDR3 has 14 residues. The V and J ends lost 6 bases and 5 bases respectively, with 15 bases between them. Germline V gene lookup returns CDR1 LGHDT and CDR2 YNNKEL (reference sequence). The CDR3 reads CASSHLSRLDTQYF. The CDR3 DNA reads TGTGCCAGCAGTCACCTCTCAAGGTTAGATACGCAGTATTTT.

V usage is TRBV6-6 and J usage is TRBJ1-5; 8 nucleotides agree with TRBD1. The CDR3 runs 13 residues. After removal of 7 bases from V and 7 bases from J, the junction contained 6 bases not matched to a gene. CDR1 is MNHNY and CDR2 is SVGAGI in the germline V gene (reference sequence). CDR3 DNA: TGTGCCAGCATCGGACAGGGAAGCCAGCCCCAGCATTTT. Protein product: CASIGQGSQPQHF.

This clonotype occurred a few times. This rearrangement joins TRBV5-1 to TRBJ2-3, with 10 bases identical to TRBD2. Germline CDR1 SGHRS, CDR2 YFSETQ. Trimming cost V 4 bases and J 5 bases; bases outside gene matches: 7. The CDR3 has 15 residues. The CDR3 reads CASSLGLAGVDTQYF. Written as DNA, the CDR3 is TGCGCCAGCAGCCTGGGGCTAGCGGGGGTAGATACGCAGTATTTT.

The CDR3 nucleotides are TGTGCCAGCAGACCACAGGGGTCGGCGGAGACCCAGTACTTC. Its protein is CASRPQGSAETQYF. The chain uses TRBV6-2 or TRBV6-3 and TRBJ2-5; 7 bases match TRBD1. The CDR3 has 14 residues. The trim removed 6 bases at V and 5 bases at J, leaving 9 bases unmatched. Germline CDR1 reads MNHEY; CDR2 reads SVGEGT.

This clonotype has more than one count but fewer than ten. The rearrangement links TRBV6-5 to TRBJ2-3, with no clear D. V dropped 2 bases and J dropped 1 base, with 7 bases sitting between them. CDR3 length equals 14 residues. Germline CDR1 reads MNHEY; CDR2 reads SVGAGI. This CDR3 reads CASSYPAGTDTQYF. The DNA of the CDR3 is TGTGCCAGCAGTTACCCGGCCGGCACAGATACGCAGTATTTT.

Many counts were recorded for this clonotype. The rearrangement joins TRBV5-1 to TRBJ2-1; 11 bases are a match to TRBD2. Trimming removed 5 bases from V and 2 bases from J; junction bases left unmatched: 9. Germline CDR1 and CDR2: SGHRS and YFSETQ. The CDR3 contains 17 residues. CDR3 region: CASRPTSGVGTYNEQFF. CDR3 DNA sequence: TGCGCCAGCAGACCGACTAGCGGGGTGGGTACCTACAATGAGCAGTTCTTC.

The chain uses TRBV20-1 and TRBJ2-1; D is ambiguous. V was clipped by 4 bases and J by 4 bases, with 14 bases between them. The CDR3 is made up of 14 amino acids. The V gene's germline CDR1 is DFQATT and CDR2 SNEGSKA (reference sequence). This CDR3 reads CSANKGTRYNEQFF. For the CDR3, the DNA is TGCAGTGCTAACAAAGGCACCCGTTACAATGAGCAGTTCTTC.

The J gene is TRBJ1-2, the V gene TRBV5-6; the D gene is possibly TRBD1 (6 bases). This CDR3 comprises 15 residues. The V end lost 5 bases, the J end lost 4 bases, and 18 bases lay between the germline ends. The germline CDR1 and CDR2 sequences are SGHDT and YYEEEE. The CDR3 is CASSAPDRSLYGYTF. The CDR3 nucleotides read TGTGCCAGCAGTGCCCCCGACAGGAGCCTCTATGGCTACACCTTC.

At least ten counts were recorded for this clonotype. V is TRBV5-1 and J is TRBJ2-1; 13 bases match TRBD2. The J segment lost 7 bases and the V segment lost 0 bases, leaving 4 bases of the junction unmatched. Germline CDR1 and CDR2: SGHRS and YFSETQ. The CDR3 length is 16 residues. The CDR3 spells CASSLVGLAGVNEQFF. CDR3 bases: TGCGCCAGCAGCTTGGTCGGACTAGCGGGAGTTAATGAGCAGTTCTTC.

This chain links TRBV6-5 with TRBJ2-2; tentative D call: TRBD2 (6 bases). The CDR3 totals 15 residues. Germline CDR1 and CDR2: MNHEY and SVGAGI. V gave up 2 bases and J gave up 6 bases, with 13 bases separating them. The CDR3 region is CASSYTGTYAGELFF. In nucleotides, the CDR3 is TGTGCCAGCAGTTACACCGGGACTTATGCCGGGGAGCTGTTTTTT.